A selection of T cell receptor beta chains follows, all from one sample in a study of cytomegalovirus exposure and HLA in healthy donors. TCRdb keeps only in-frame clones here, not all; method: immunoSEQ multiplex PCR. This table holds 75,000 to 95,000 clones. Sequenced material: PBMCs. The source of these receptors is a man aged 30-40 years in good health and CMV-seronegative. CDR3s include the opening cysteine and the closing phenylalanine or tryptophan. A D gene is named only where the DNA matches it firmly. Clone size appears in some rows only: once, few, many, or a class for an expanded clone.

clone_size | cdr3_length | j_call | v_call | d_call | cdr3_nt | cdr3_aa
- | 15 | TRBJ2-3 | TRBV5-4 | - | TGTGCCAGCAGCGACGGAACAGGGTTCACAGATACGCAGTATTTT | CASSDGTGFTDTQYF
- | 14 | TRBJ1-1 | TRBV7-9 | TRBD1 | TGTGCCAGCAGCCGGGGACAGTCGAACACTGAAGCTTTCTTT | CASSRGQSNTEAFF
- | 17 | TRBJ2-5 | TRBV7-6 | TRBD2 | TGTGCCAGCAGCCCGCTAGCGGGAACATCCGTGGGGGAGACCCAGTACTTC | CASSPLAGTSVGETQYF
- | 15 | TRBJ2-2 | TRBV5-4 | - | TGTGCCAGCAGCTTGGGAGGCAGGGACACCGGGGAGCTGTTTTTT | CASSLGGRDTGELFF
- | 17 | TRBJ1-1 | TRBV9 | TRBD1 | TGTGCCAGCAGCGTAGATGCCCACAGGGGGACGAGGACTGAAGCTTTCTTT | CASSVDAHRGTRTEAFF
- | 14 | TRBJ2-7 | TRBV7-6 | TRBD2 | TGTGCCAGCAGCCCGACTAGCGGCATCTACGAGCAGTACTTC | CASSPTSGIYEQYF
- | 17 | TRBJ2-5 | TRBV18 | TRBD2 | TGTGCCAGCTCACCACCTTGGCTAGCGGGGGTGAGGGAGACCCAGTACTTC | CASSPPWLAGVRETQYF
- | 13 | TRBJ1-1 | TRBV7-6 | - | TGTGCCAGCAGCTTAGACACGAACACTGAAGCTTTCTTT | CASSLDTNTEAFF
- | 15 | TRBJ2-5 | TRBV10-3 | TRBD1 | TGTGCCATCAGTGACTCGACGGGACAGCAAGAGACCCAGTACTTC | CAISDSTGQQETQYF
- | 16 | TRBJ2-7 | TRBV7-8 | - | TGTGCCAGCAGCTTAGCCCCAGGGAAGGGATCCTACGAGCAGTACTTC | CASSLAPGKGSYEQYF
- | 18 | TRBJ2-5 | TRBV11-3 | TRBD2 | TGTGCCAGCAGCTTTTTTGCTATCGGACTAGACTCGAAAGAGACCCAGTACTTC | CASSFFAIGLDSKETQYF
- | 15 | TRBJ1-5 | TRBV30 | TRBD1 | TGTGCCTGGAGTGCACCCGGGACAGCCCGTGGGCCCCAGCATTTT | CAWSAPGTARGPQHF
- | 18 | TRBJ1-2 | TRBV7-8 | - | TGTGCCAGCAGCTTAGAAAGGGGTCGAGTCGCCGCTAACTATGGCTACACCTTC | CASSLERGRVAANYGYTF
- | 14 | TRBJ1-2 | TRBV5-6 | - | TGTGCCAGCAGCTTGGAGGGGTTCATCTATGGCTACACCTTC | CASSLEGFIYGYTF
- | 15 | TRBJ2-5 | TRBV5-1 | TRBD1 | TGCGCCAGCAGCCCGTCGGGACAGAACCAAGAGACCCAGTACTTC | CASSPSGQNQETQYF
- | 16 | TRBJ2-3 | TRBV9 | TRBD2 | TGTGCCAGCAGCGGCCGACTAGCGGGATCCACAGATACGCAGTATTTT | CASSGRLAGSTDTQYF
- | 13 | TRBJ1-4 | TRBV28 | - | TGTGCCACCTCCCGGGGGACTAATGAAAAACTGTTTTTT | CATSRGTNEKLFF
- | 16 | TRBJ1-5 | TRBV5-4 | TRBD1 | TGTGCCAGCAGCTCATTGACAGGGCAAGGCAATCAGCCCCAGCATTTT | CASSSLTGQGNQPQHF
- | 16 | TRBJ1-4 | TRBV4-1 | TRBD1 | TGCGCCAGCAGCCAAAGGACAGGGGGCGGTAATGAAAAACTGTTTTTT | CASSQRTGGGNEKLFF
medium-sized | 16 | TRBJ2-7 | TRBV10-3 | TRBD2 | TGTGCCATCAGTGAGACCGGGACTAGCGGGAGGAGCGAGCAGTACTTC | CAISETGTSGRSEQYF
- | 12 | TRBJ2-7 | TRBV5-4 | - | TGTGCCAGCAGCCGAGGGGGTTACGAGCAGTACTTC | CASSRGGYEQYF
- | 15 | TRBJ2-1 | TRBV13 | TRBD1 | TGTGCCAGCAGCTTAAAAGGACAGGGATACAATGAGCAGTTCTTC | CASSLKGQGYNEQFF
- | 14 | TRBJ1-4 | TRBV2 | TRBD1 | TGTGCCAGCGGCCTACAGGGGGTAGGTGAAAAACTGTTTTTT | CASGLQGVGEKLFF
- | 15 | TRBJ2-7 | TRBV10-1 | - | TGCGCCAGCAGCGTACTGCAGGGAACTCCCTACGAGCAGTACTTC | CASSVLQGTPYEQYF
- | 15 | TRBJ1-3 | TRBV4-3 | - | TGCGCCAGCAGCCAAGGGCGAGGGAGTGGAAACACCATATATTTT | CASSQGRGSGNTIYF
- | 14 | TRBJ1-3 | TRBV2 | - | TGTGCCAGCAGTGAGCCCAGGGCTGGAAACACCATATATTTT | CASSEPRAGNTIYF
- | 15 | TRBJ2-1 | TRBV13 | TRBD1 | TGTGCCAGCAGCGCATGGGACAGGAGCTACAATGAGCAGTTCTTC | CASSAWDRSYNEQFF